These T cell receptor beta chains were read from a single sample in a study of technical replicates of blood from a handful of donors. Sequenced by immunoSEQ multiplex PCR; TCRdb stores in-frame clones only, minus some. This sample has 50,000 to 65,000 clones, with over 85% found just once. Source material: PBMCs. These receptor sequences come from a human donor in good health. Some clones in this sample may be carry-over from other donors' samples. CDR3s include the opening cysteine and the closing phenylalanine or tryptophan. D genes are given only for firm matches. Clone size appears in some rows only: once, few, many, or a class for an expanded clone.

TRBD2	TRBJ2-1	NA	TRBV4-1	CASSQDPMRGINEQFF	TGCGCCAGCAGCCAAGATCCAATGCGGGGGATAAATGAGCAGTTCTTC
TRBD2	TRBJ2-3	NA	TRBV12-5	CASGLTGTSVGLQYF	TGTGCTAGTGGATTGACCGGGACTAGCGTCGGATTGCAGTATTTT
TRBD1	TRBJ1-6	NA	TRBV18	CASSPGTGKSPLHF	TGTGCCAGCTCACCCGGGACAGGGAAATCACCCCTCCACTTT
TRBD1	TRBJ1-1	NA	TRBV9	CASSEGSQGANTEAFF	TGTGCCAGCAGCGAAGGATCACAGGGGGCGAACACTGAAGCTTTCTTT
TRBD2	TRBJ2-1	NA	TRBV29-1	CSVEFWREYEQFF	TGCAGCGTTGAATTTTGGCGGGAGTATGAGCAGTTCTTC
TRBD2	TRBJ2-1	NA	TRBV7-2	CASSLEGRGANEQFF	TGTGCCAGCAGCCTAGAAGGGCGGGGGGCGAATGAGCAGTTCTTC
TRBD2	TRBJ2-2	NA	TRBV6-5	CASSRGTSGRAELFF	TGTGCCAGCAGCCGTGGGACTAGCGGGAGGGCCGAGCTGTTTTTT
TRBD2	TRBJ2-1	NA	TRBV2	CASSDGGREGSNEQFF	TGTGCCAGCAGTGACGGGGGACGGGAGGGGTCCAATGAGCAGTTCTTC
TRBD1	TRBJ1-2	NA	TRBV29-1	CSAGGGTGSYGYTF	TGCAGCGCGGGGGGTGGGACAGGATCCTATGGCTACACCTTC
NA	TRBJ1-4	NA	TRBV5-1	CASSRTSTKNEKLFF	TGCGCCAGCAGCCGGACATCCACCAAGAATGAAAAACTGTTTTTT
NA	TRBJ1-1	NA	TRBV14	CASSAEVNTEAFF	TGTGCCAGCAGCGCGGAAGTGAACACTGAAGCTTTCTTT
TRBD2	TRBJ2-3	NA	TRBV6-6	CASSGTRDTDTQYF	TGTGCCAGCAGTGGGACTAGAGACACAGATACGCAGTATTTT
NA	TRBJ2-3	NA	TRBV30	CAWSRAGDTQYF	TGTGCCTGGAGTCGGGCGGGAGATACGCAGTATTTT
TRBD1	TRBJ2-7	NA	TRBV9	CASSETGGGYEQYF	TGTGCCAGCAGCGAGACAGGGGGCGGGTACGAGCAGTACTTC
TRBD2	TRBJ2-3	NA	TRBV4-2	CASSHPAGGKAYSF	TGTGCCAGCAGCCATCCTGCGGGGGGCAAGGCTTACTCCTTT
TRBD1	TRBJ1-1	NA	TRBV4-1	CASSQLGQGNTEAFF	TGCGCCAGCAGCCAGTTGGGACAGGGGAACACTGAAGCTTTCTTT
NA	TRBJ2-3	NA	TRBV5-1	CASSLVIGADSTDTQYF	TGCGCCAGCAGCTTGGTTATTGGGGCGGATAGCACAGATACGCAGTATTTT
NA	TRBJ1-2	NA	TRBV7-9	CASSSDAGHGYTF	TGTGCCAGCAGTTCGGACGCGGGGCATGGCTACACCTTC
TRBD1	TRBJ1-1	NA	TRBV29-1	CSVGQGANTEAFF	TGCAGCGTTGGACAGGGGGCGAACACTGAAGCTTTCTTT
TRBD2	TRBJ2-1	NA	TRBV4-3	CASSQRGLREFNEQFF	TGCGCCAGCAGCCAAAGGGGTTTGCGGGAGTTCAATGAGCAGTTCTTC
TRBD1	TRBJ1-3	NA	TRBV9	CASSADRVESGNTIYF	TGTGCCAGCAGCGCAGACAGGGTAGAATCAGGAAACACCATATATTTT
NA	TRBJ2-3	NA	TRBV11-2	CASSLDTRAIDTQYF	TGTGCCAGCAGCTTAGATACGAGAGCAATAGATACGCAGTATTTT
NA	TRBJ1-5	NA	TRBV28	CASSLGRSGMRRNQPQHF	TGTGCCAGCAGTTTAGGACGCTCGGGGATGAGACGCAATCAGCCCCAGCATTTT
NA	TRBJ1-1	NA	TRBV5-4	CASSFMIEREAFF	TGTGCCAGCAGCTTTATGATCGAGAGAGAAGCTTTCTTT
TRBD1	TRBJ2-7	NA	TRBV7-9	CASSLDRGITYEQYF	TGTGCCAGCAGCTTAGACAGGGGGATAACCTACGAGCAGTACTTC
NA	TRBJ1-2	once	TRBV27	CASSPMGGPYGYTF	TGTGCCAGCAGCCCCATGGGAGGGCCCTATGGCTACACCTTC
TRBD2	TRBJ2-4	NA	TRBV5-4	CASSQGAGAKNIQYF	TGTGCCAGCAGCCAGGGAGCGGGGGCCAAAAACATTCAGTACTTC
NA	TRBJ2-1	NA	TRBV5-4	CASSLSGSSEQFF	TGTGCCAGCAGCCTATCAGGGTCCAGTGAGCAGTTCTTC
NA	TRBJ2-1	NA	TRBV15	CATSRTSGTANEQFF	TGTGCCACCAGCAGAACGTCCGGGACTGCCAATGAGCAGTTCTTC
NA	TRBJ1-2	NA	TRBV7-8	CASSSFRMNVDGYTF	TGTGCCAGCAGCTCCTTCAGGATGAATGTTGATGGCTACACCTTC
TRBD1	TRBJ1-2	NA	TRBV5-1	CASSLEGGGYGYTF	TGCGCCAGCAGCTTGGAAGGGGGCGGCTATGGCTACACCTTC
NA	TRBJ2-7	NA	TRBV18	CASSPQRGTGSQAYEQYF	TGTGCCAGCTCACCACAGAGGGGTACAGGGTCGCAGGCCTACGAGCAGTACTTC
TRBD1	TRBJ1-2	NA	TRBV2	CAGTPGQQNYGYTF	TGTGCCGGGACCCCGGGACAGCAGAACTATGGCTACACCTTC
TRBD2	TRBJ2-2	NA	TRBV7-8	CASSLSSGRPGELFF	TGTGCCAGCAGCTTGTCCAGCGGGAGGCCCGGGGAGCTGTTTTTT
NA	TRBJ1-1	NA	TRBV5-6	CASSLAGGPQNTEAFF	TGTGCCAGCAGCTTGGCGGGGGGTCCACAGAACACTGAAGCTTTCTTT
TRBD1	TRBJ2-7	NA	TRBV7-8	CASSLEDRGPYEQYF	TGTGCCAGCAGCTTAGAGGACAGGGGGCCCTACGAGCAGTACTTC
TRBD1	TRBJ1-1	NA	TRBV2	CASRRQGSPEAFF	TGTGCCAGCAGACGACAGGGGTCCCCTGAAGCTTTCTTT
TRBD1	TRBJ1-3	NA	TRBV11-2	CASSFNQGAAGNTIYF	TGTGCCAGCAGCTTTAATCAGGGGGCAGCTGGAAACACCATATATTTT
NA	TRBJ2-5	NA	TRBV2	CASGETGLVKTQYF	TGTGCCAGCGGCGAGACGGGATTAGTAAAGACCCAGTACTTC
TRBD2	TRBJ2-5	NA	TRBV28	CASSESSGGRETQYF	TGTGCCAGCAGTGAGTCTAGCGGGGGCCGGGAGACCCAGTACTTC